Listed below are T cell receptor beta chains from one sample, sequenced in a study of blood T cells in healthy people across ages. Using its own MiXCR run on the 5' RACE reads, TCRdb lists one record per CDR3 protein. The sample comprises some 1.7 million distinct CDR3 sequences, roughly 27% of which are singletons, and roughly 8% rests with the top ten. Specimen: blood. The receptors shown here come from a woman in her thirties in good health. Each CDR3 is given with its conserved first and last residue. D genes are given only for firm matches.

d_gene	v_gene	CDR3aa
TRBD1	TRBV5-1	CASRGTGLPEQYF
-	TRBV7-6	CASSGRGNEKRFF
-	TRBV7-9	CASSRTPTAETQYF
-	TRBV20-1	CSAGGGREQYF
-	TRBV29-1	CSVQGRGGNQPQHF
TRBD1	TRBV3-1	CASSHPGQGLTNEKLFF
TRBD1	TRBV12-3/TRBV12-4	CANSFSGTGSRNTQYF
-	TRBV9	CASSPRLGGRSHEQFF
-	TRBV24-1	CATSDPAGPYGYTF
TRBD1	TRBV28	CASRRRTGGSEQYF
-	TRBV10-3	CAISEGPGLLEQYF
TRBD2	TRBV20-1	CSANSGGPRLEQYF
-	TRBV5-1	CASSSREYLEQFF
TRBD1	TRBV7-2	CASSLIAGGDAGELFF
-	TRBV7-8	CASSLVGGWGEAFF
-	TRBV21-1	CASSKALYGGWGDPYEQYF
-	TRBV12-5	CASGFFTGYSYEQYF
-	TRBV20-1	CSARGSLTGGNTEAFF
-	TRBV18	CASSPPGGLLSREQYF
-	TRBV20-1	CSGRTVQETQYF
-	TRBV18	CASSPRDPRGDGYTF
TRBD1	TRBV20-1	CSARRDRGEYGYTF
TRBD1	TRBV12-3/TRBV12-4	CASKGTGGHGYTF
-	TRBV7-2	CASSFESGYEQYF
-	TRBV3-1	CASSQDDEQYF
-	TRBV11-2	CASSLRKGPRTNSYNEQFF
TRBD2	TRBV7-9	CASSLVAGGPLKTQYF
-	TRBV4-2	CASSQDWGPGNTIYF
-	TRBV20-1	CSAIDRGETQYF
-	TRBV20-1	CSVRPPWGYTF
-	TRBV6-5	CASSYGGVSTDTQYF
-	TRBV7-3	CASSLGRANSGELFF
-	TRBV2	CASSEARRQPQHF
-	TRBV5-5	CASSLVGVGNQPQHF
-	TRBV10-3	CAISDPPPGETQYF
-	TRBV5-1	CASSLGQTSYNEQFF
-	TRBV18	CASSMGPFNEQFF
-	TRBV7-2	CASSLRRGPTEAFF
TRBD2	TRBV11-2	CASSLSQLAGSSYEQYF
TRBD2	TRBV5-1	CASRTSGRTGEQFF
TRBD1	TRBV29-1	CSVKDRDRSSYEQYF
TRBD2	TRBV28	CASSVSGGGINEQFF
-	TRBV5-1	CASRLTVAPGVKLFF
-	TRBV29-1	CSVGVWGGEQYF
TRBD1	TRBV5-1	CASSRGQGTNTEAFF
-	TRBV20-1	CSARFGAGHNSPLHF
-	TRBV6-5	CASRGTSSYEQYF
-	TRBV6-5	CASSYSSATSASRAFF
-	TRBV4-3	CASSQDLQGNQPQHF
-	TRBV20-1	CSAGGASGHFLAKNIQYF
-	TRBV4-3	CASSQELLAKNIQYF
-	TRBV11-2	CASSLYGAFTDTQYF
-	TRBV7-9	CASSFVGNEKLFF
TRBD2	TRBV12-3/TRBV12-4	CASSGTSKETQYF
-	TRBV5-1	CASSLVGEPPLHF
-	TRBV20-1	CSALDRRDEQFF
-	TRBV6-1	CASALLLQGLRPTANYGYTF
TRBD2	TRBV11-2	CASRKIAGGTYNEQFF
-	TRBV20-1	CSATGPGMGEQYF